What follows is one T cell receptor (beta chain) and its context. Its antigen is still unknown. Use of 60 Vbeta and 13 Jbeta primers characterized the PCR. Sequencing was performed with immunoSEQ multiplex PCR; in TCRdb, only in-frame clones are kept and a portion is missing. The sample lists about 80,000 clones, under 80% seen once, with about 6.9% in the top ten. This sample was taken from a study of cytomegalovirus exposure and HLA in healthy donors. Study-wide results and limits: Highly shared variants forming one cluster were likely a sequencing artifact. Later analysis showed TCR association rates varying by HLA locus, highest for DRB1 and lowest for HLA-C. Several of the most significant clusters appeared linked to common viral pathogens, based on a later analysis.

In nominal health when sampled, donors likely had unrecorded immune exposures nonetheless. The specimen sequenced was PBMCs. The source is a woman aged 45-65 years in good health and CMV-seropositive.

The CDR3 region has the DNA TGTGCCACCCTCAATGGCCCCGCCGCCTACACCTTC. Encoded protein: CATLNGPAAYTF. This rearrangement joins TRBV10-3 to TRBJ1-2; unclear D gene. The CDR3 has 12 residues. CDR1 is ENHRY and CDR2 is SYGVKD in the germline V gene. The V and J ends lost 10 bases and 10 bases respectively, with 19 bases between them.